A selection of T cell receptor beta chains follows, all from one sample in a study of T cell responses to AZD1222 COVID-19 vaccine. Assay used: immunoSEQ multiplex PCR; TCRdb lists only in-frame clones, some missing. Among some 120,000 clones listed, approximately 83% were seen once. The material sequenced was peripheral blood, taken on day 0 of AZD1222 vaccination. The receptors were sampled from an adult in good health. Both conserved end residues are part of each CDR3. The order of the fields is J gene, V gene, D gene, clone size, CDR3 DNA, CDR3 protein. A D gene is named only where the DNA matches it firmly. Clone size is not always given. Where it is, it says once, few, many or a class for expanded clones.

J: TRBJ1-1
V: TRBV7-6
D: TRBD1
size: NA
DNA: TGTGCCAGCAGCTCCAACTCAGGGGGGAACACTGAAGCTTTCTTT
CDR3: CASSSNSGGNTEAFF

J: TRBJ2-6
V: TRBV10-2
D: NA
size: NA
DNA: TGCGCCAGCACCGTGGGACTCCTGTCCGGGGCCAACGTCCTGACTTTC
CDR3: CASTVGLLSGANVLTF

J: TRBJ2-4
V: TRBV9
D: NA
size: NA
DNA: TGTGCCAGCAGCGGGGAACTGCACATTCAGTACTTC
CDR3: CASSGELHIQYF

J: TRBJ1-2
V: TRBV10-3
D: NA
size: NA
DNA: TGTGCCATCAGTGCGACCTCGACCCGGGGCCTGGCCTATGGCTACACCTTC
CDR3: CAISATSTRGLAYGYTF

J: TRBJ2-5
V: TRBV7-2
D: NA
size: NA
DNA: TGTGCCAGCAGCTTTTTTGGTTTGGGAGAGACCCAGTACTTC
CDR3: CASSFFGLGETQYF

J: TRBJ1-1
V: TRBV18
D: NA
size: NA
DNA: TGTGCCAGCTCACAGGGATTGAACACTGAAGCTTTCTTT
CDR3: CASSQGLNTEAFF

J: TRBJ1-3
V: TRBV10-1
D: NA
size: NA
DNA: TGCGCCAGCAGTGGAAACTCACAAGGAAACACCATATATTTT
CDR3: CASSGNSQGNTIYF

J: TRBJ1-1
V: TRBV18
D: NA
size: NA
DNA: TGTGCCAGCTCACCCCAACTAGGCAAAGCTGAAGCTTTCTTT
CDR3: CASSPQLGKAEAFF

J: TRBJ1-2
V: TRBV6-5
D: NA
size: NA
DNA: TGTGCCAGCGGTAGAACTAACTATGGCTACACCTTC
CDR3: CASGRTNYGYTF

J: TRBJ1-2
V: TRBV7-8
D: NA
size: NA
DNA: TGTGCCAGCAGCTTAGGGCCGCTCGAGGGCTACACCTTC
CDR3: CASSLGPLEGYTF

J: TRBJ2-3
V: TRBV6-4
D: NA
size: NA
DNA: TGTGCCAGCAGCGCCGGGACACTCACAGATACGCAGTATTTT
CDR3: CASSAGTLTDTQYF

J: TRBJ1-6
V: TRBV4-2
D: NA
size: NA
DNA: TGTGCCAGCAGCCCCTTGGACAGTTATAATTCACCCCTCCACTTT
CDR3: CASSPLDSYNSPLHF

J: TRBJ2-7
V: TRBV5-1
D: NA
size: many
DNA: TGCGCCAGCAGCCCGTCGTCCGGGACGGAGAGGTACTTC
CDR3: CASSPSSGTERYF

J: TRBJ2-1
V: TRBV10-1
D: NA
size: once
DNA: TGCGCCAGCAGTTGGGACGGCAGCTCCTACAATGAGCAGTTCTTC
CDR3: CASSWDGSSYNEQFF

J: TRBJ2-3
V: TRBV12-5
D: TRBD2
size: NA
DNA: TGTGCTAGTGGTTTGACTAGCGGCACAGATACGCAGTATTTT
CDR3: CASGLTSGTDTQYF

J: TRBJ1-4
V: TRBV18
D: NA
size: NA
DNA: TGTGCCAGCTCCCCGCTGCGTTTGGCTACTAATGAAAAACTGTTTTTT
CDR3: CASSPLRLATNEKLFF

J: TRBJ2-1
V: TRBV4-1
D: NA
size: NA
DNA: TGCGCCAGCAGCCAAGCAAAGGGCGTCACCTACAATGAGCAGTTCTTC
CDR3: CASSQAKGVTYNEQFF

J: TRBJ2-1
V: TRBV6-4
D: TRBD2
size: NA
DNA: TGTGCCAGCAGTGATGCCGGACTAGCGGGCCCTAATGAGCAGTTCTTC
CDR3: CASSDAGLAGPNEQFF

J: TRBJ2-1
V: TRBV5-1
D: TRBD2
size: NA
DNA: TGCGCCAGCAAGACTAGCGATTACAATGAGCAGTTCTTC
CDR3: CASKTSDYNEQFF

J: TRBJ1-2
V: TRBV27
D: NA
size: NA
DNA: TGTGCCAGCAGCCCGCAAAGAACTAACTATGGCTACACCTTC
CDR3: CASSPQRTNYGYTF

J: TRBJ1-5
V: TRBV19
D: NA
size: NA
DNA: TGTGCCAGCTTGCTGAGGGGGGGAAGCAATCAGCCCCAGCATTTT
CDR3: CASLLRGGSNQPQHF

J: TRBJ2-5
V: TRBV5-4
D: TRBD2
size: once
DNA: TGTGCCAGCAGCTTGGAGGGGCTAGCGGGAGTTGGAGAGACCCAGTACTTC
CDR3: CASSLEGLAGVGETQYF

J: TRBJ1-2
V: TRBV4-2
D: TRBD1
size: NA
DNA: TGTGCCAGCAGCCCCAGGGGAACAGGGGGTAACTATGGCTACACCTTC
CDR3: CASSPRGTGGNYGYTF

J: TRBJ2-7
V: TRBV6-1
D: NA
size: NA
DNA: TGTGCCAGCAGTGACAGGGGGGACGAGCAGTACTTC
CDR3: CASSDRGDEQYF

J: TRBJ1-2
V: TRBV28
D: TRBD1
size: few
DNA: TGTGCCAGCAGTTTTAGACAGGGAGTCGGCTACACCTTC
CDR3: CASSFRQGVGYTF

J: TRBJ1-2
V: TRBV30
D: NA
size: NA
DNA: TGTGCCTGGAGTGTACCCCCCTCCGGACATGGCTACACCTTC
CDR3: CAWSVPPSGHGYTF

J: TRBJ2-2
V: TRBV9
D: TRBD2
size: NA
DNA: TGTGCCAGCAGCCCCCGAGGCGGGGGCACCGGGGAGCTGTTTTTT
CDR3: CASSPRGGGTGELFF

J: TRBJ1-3
V: TRBV15
D: TRBD1
size: NA
DNA: TGTGCCACCAGCAGAGCGGGGACAGGGGGAAACACCATATATTTT
CDR3: CATSRAGTGGNTIYF

J: TRBJ1-5
V: TRBV15
D: NA
size: NA
DNA: TGTGCCACCAGCAGAGTGGGACATGTTGGCAATCAGCCCCAGCATTTT
CDR3: CATSRVGHVGNQPQHF

J: TRBJ1-1
V: TRBV18
D: TRBD1
size: NA
DNA: TGTGCCAGCTCACCAGCGGACAGGCTCATGAACACTGAAGCTTTCTTT
CDR3: CASSPADRLMNTEAFF

J: TRBJ2-3
V: TRBV9
D: NA
size: NA
DNA: TGTGCCAGCAGCGTCCACGGTGGGGGCACAGATACGCAGTATTTT
CDR3: CASSVHGGGTDTQYF

J: TRBJ1-1
V: TRBV13
D: NA
size: NA
DNA: TGTGCCAGCAGCTTAGCGGCAGGAGGGTTCTTT
CDR3: CASSLAAGGFF

J: TRBJ2-7
V: TRBV9
D: NA
size: NA
DNA: TGTGCCAGCAGCGCCCGTGGGATGTCCGAGCAGTACTTC
CDR3: CASSARGMSEQYF

J: TRBJ2-1
V: TRBV11-3
D: NA
size: NA
DNA: TGTGCCAGCAGCCCAGTGGGGGCCTACAATGAGCAGTTCTTC
CDR3: CASSPVGAYNEQFF

J: TRBJ1-5
V: TRBV5-8
D: NA
size: NA
DNA: TGTGCCAGCAGCTCCTACCTACTAAATCAGCCCCAGCATTTT
CDR3: CASSSYLLNQPQHF

J: TRBJ1-1
V: TRBV25-1
D: TRBD1
size: NA
DNA: TGTGCCAGCAGTGAATCTAGGACAGGGGCGTCGACTGAAGCTTTCTTT
CDR3: CASSESRTGASTEAFF

J: TRBJ2-7
V: TRBV2
D: NA
size: NA
DNA: TGTGCCAGCAGTCGATCTAGCTACGAGCAGTACTTC
CDR3: CASSRSSYEQYF

J: TRBJ2-3
V: TRBV5-1
D: NA
size: NA
DNA: TGCGCCAGCAGCTCCACTACTAGCACAGATACGCAGTATTTT
CDR3: CASSSTTSTDTQYF

J: TRBJ2-4
V: TRBV13
D: NA
size: NA
DNA: TGTGCCAGCAGCGTCCTGGGGGGGCTAGCCAAAAACATTCAGTACTTC
CDR3: CASSVLGGLAKNIQYF

J: TRBJ2-1
V: TRBV11-1
D: NA
size: NA
DNA: TGTGCCAGCAGCTCCGGAATGGATCACGATTACAATGAGCAGTTCTTC
CDR3: CASSSGMDHDYNEQFF

J: TRBJ1-4
V: TRBV7-8
D: TRBD1
size: NA
DNA: TGTGCCAGCAGCTTAGGTAGGGGGCGAGAGGAAAAACTGTTTTTT
CDR3: CASSLGRGREEKLFF

J: TRBJ1-6
V: TRBV18
D: NA
size: NA
DNA: TGTGCCAGCCTCCGGGACGTACAGAATTCACCCCTCCACTTT
CDR3: CASLRDVQNSPLHF

J: TRBJ1-5
V: TRBV7-2
D: NA
size: NA
DNA: TGTGCCAGCAGCTTCCGGGGCGAAAATCAGCCCCAGCATTTT
CDR3: CASSFRGENQPQHF

J: TRBJ2-7
V: TRBV5-1
D: TRBD1
size: NA
DNA: TGCGCCAGCAGCTTGGAAGGGGGCGTAGTATACGAGCAGTACTTC
CDR3: CASSLEGGVVYEQYF

J: TRBJ1-5
V: TRBV27
D: NA
size: NA
DNA: TGTGCCAGCTCCAGGGGCACAGGGCAGCCCCAGCATTTT
CDR3: CASSRGTGQPQHF

J: TRBJ1-2
V: TRBV27
D: NA
size: NA
DNA: TGTGCCAGCAGTTCAAGAACAGGCGGTGTCTATGGCTACACCTTC
CDR3: CASSSRTGGVYGYTF

J: TRBJ1-6
V: TRBV18
D: NA
size: NA
DNA: TGTGCCAGCTCACCGGAGTCAGCTAATTCACCCCTCCACTTT
CDR3: CASSPESANSPLHF

J: TRBJ1-4
V: TRBV18
D: NA
size: NA
DNA: TGTGCCAGCTCAAAGGACCAGGAAAAACTGTTTTTT
CDR3: CASSKDQEKLFF

J: TRBJ1-2
V: TRBV5-6
D: NA
size: NA
DNA: TGTGCCAGCAGCTACATCCGGACAGCTAACTATGGCTACACCTTC
CDR3: CASSYIRTANYGYTF

J: TRBJ2-1
V: TRBV5-5
D: TRBD2
size: NA
DNA: TGTGCCAGCAGCTCGCCCGGACTAGCGGGAGACAATGAGCAGTTCTTC
CDR3: CASSSPGLAGDNEQFF

J: TRBJ1-3
V: TRBV6-5
D: NA
size: NA
DNA: TGTGCCAGCACGAAACCCATTTCTGGAAACACCATATATTTT
CDR3: CASTKPISGNTIYF

J: TRBJ1-4
V: TRBV3-1/TRBV3-2
D: NA
size: NA
DNA: TGTGCCAGCAGCCGAGACACAGGAGGGGAAAAACTGTTTTTT
CDR3: CASSRDTGGEKLFF

J: TRBJ1-1
V: TRBV4-2
D: NA
size: NA
DNA: TGTGCCAGCAGCCTCAGTGGCCAGGGCTGGGGGACTGAAGCTTTCTTT
CDR3: CASSLSGQGWGTEAFF

J: TRBJ1-3
V: TRBV7-9
D: NA
size: NA
DNA: TGTGCCAGCAGCGACGGACAGAGAAACACCATATATTTT
CDR3: CASSDGQRNTIYF

J: TRBJ2-3
V: TRBV7-3
D: TRBD1
size: NA
DNA: TGTGCCAGCAGCTGGACAGGGTTAGGGGCAGATACGCAGTATTTT
CDR3: CASSWTGLGADTQYF

J: TRBJ1-2
V: TRBV30
D: NA
size: NA
DNA: TGTGCCTGGGATAAGGCAGGGGTAGAATATGGCTACACCTTC
CDR3: CAWDKAGVEYGYTF

J: TRBJ1-5
V: TRBV24-1
D: NA
size: once
DNA: TGTGCCACCAGTGATTTCATTAGCAATCAGCCCCAGCATTTT
CDR3: CATSDFISNQPQHF

J: TRBJ1-6
V: TRBV6-6
D: NA
size: NA
DNA: TGTGCCAGCAGTTCTCAGGGGAGATCACCCCTCCACTTT
CDR3: CASSSQGRSPLHF

J: TRBJ2-7
V: TRBV5-8
D: NA
size: NA
DNA: TGTGCCAGCAGCTTGGGATATTGGGAGAGCTCCTACGAGCAGTACTTC
CDR3: CASSLGYWESSYEQYF

J: TRBJ1-1
V: TRBV5-1
D: TRBD1
size: NA
DNA: TGCGCCAGCAGCTTGGCTGGGACAGTGAACGGCATGAACACTGAAGCTTTCTTT
CDR3: CASSLAGTVNGMNTEAFF